Presented here are 9 T cell receptor beta chains from one specimen sequenced in a study of T-cell reconstitution after alpha-beta-depleted transplantation in children. The library targeted TCRbeta and was prepared with unique molecular identifiers. From the PCR reads, TCRdb called clonotypes with MiXCR, one entry per CDR3 protein. In the table there are about 98,000 distinct CDR3 sequences, around a quarter of which are singletons. Sequences were derived from PBMCs, sampled before TCRalphabeta/CD19-depleted stem cell transplant. Every receptor here comes from a boy between 2 and 10 years old with acute lymphoblastic leukemia, due to receive a stem cell transplant.

The V call is TRBV5-1, the J call TRBJ2-6, with D possibly TRBD1 on 5 matching bases. The ends were cut back, 1 base at V and 0 bases at J, with 14 bases in the middle. The CDR3 consists of 18 residues. Germline V CDR1 and CDR2: SGHRS, YFSETQ. CDR3 sequence (DNA): TGCGCCAGCAGCTTGCCTTCAGGGATCGCCTCTGGGGCCAACGTCCTGACTTTC. It yields the protein CASSLPSGIASGANVLTF.

This clonotype was observed a handful of times. The rearrangement links TRBV12-3 or TRBV12-4 to TRBJ2-5; D is unclear. V was trimmed by 6 bases and J by 4 bases, leaving 9 bases between them. This CDR3 has 12 amino acids. The CDR3 bases are TGTGCCAGCAGCAACCCCGGAGAGACCCAGTACTTC. Encoded protein: CASSNPGETQYF.

The chain is built from TRBV20-1 and TRBJ2-7; tentative D call: TRBD2 (5 bases). V was trimmed by 4 bases and J by 2 bases, leaving 12 bases between them. From germline, CDR1 is DFQATT and CDR2 SNEGSKA (reference sequence). The CDR3 has 13 residues. CDR3 bases: TGCAGTGCTAATCACGGAGGAACCTACGAGCAGTACTTC. Translation gives CSANHGGTYEQYF.

This chain joins TRBV2 and TRBJ2-1; 10 bases fit TRBD2. The CDR3 has 15 residues. Unmatched junction bases numbered 4, after V lost 3 bases and J lost 5 bases. Germline loops: CDR1 SNHLY, CDR2 FYNNEI. The CDR3 protein is CASSEGTSADNEQFF. In DNA form, the CDR3 reads TGTGCCAGCAGTGAGGGGACTAGCGCTGACAATGAGCAGTTCTTC.

The rearrangement uses TRBV2 and TRBJ2-1, with TRBD1 identical over 8 bases. The ends lost 6 bases at V and 7 bases at J; junction bases unmatched: 5. Germline values: CDR1 SNHLY, CDR2 FYNNEI. The CDR3 is 13 residues long. The CDR3 is CASSLDRANEQFF. The CDR3 DNA follows: TGTGCCAGCAGCCTGGACAGGGCAAATGAGCAGTTCTTC. Complete variable domain (other parts from reference TRBV2 and TRBJ2-1): EPEVTQTPSHQVTQMGQEVILRCVPISNHLYFYWYRQILGQKVEFLVSFYNNEISEKSEIFDDQFSVERPDGSNFTLKIRSTKLEDSAMYFCASSLDRANEQFFGPGTRLTVL.

The chain links TRBV20-1 to TRBJ2-7, with 9 nucleotides matching TRBD2. The CDR3 loop spans 17 amino acids. Germline trimming cut 6 bases from V and 7 bases from J; bases unmatched to any gene: 22. CDR1 is DFQATT, CDR2 SNEGSKA, per germline (reference sequence). The DNA of the CDR3 is TGCAGTGCCCTAACTCTAGAGACTAGCGGAGGGGCCAGGGAGCAGTACTTC. Protein product: CSALTLETSGGAREQYF.

The chain is built from TRBV29-1 and TRBJ2-5; D unresolved. CDR3 size: 11 residues. Trimming stripped 6 bases from V and 2 bases from J, with 7 bases between. In germline, CDR1 is SQVTM, CDR2 ANQGSEA. CDR3 DNA sequence: TGCAGCGTAGAGAAGCAAGAGACCCAGTACTTC. Protein sequence: CSVEKQETQYF.

The CDR3 sequence is CASSLGQAKNIQYF. CDR3 DNA sequence: TGCGCCAGCAGCTTGGGCCAGGCAAAAAACATTCAGTACTTC. This chain joins TRBV5-1 and TRBJ2-4; D unclear. CDR3 size: 14 residues. The germline V and J ends were trimmed by 0 bases and 4 bases, with 8 bases remaining between them. Germline loops: CDR1 SGHRS, CDR2 YFSETQ.

Note on this clonotype: Possible read error: a much larger clone is one base away. The rearrangement uses TRBV7-9 and TRBJ2-5, with 8 positions matching TRBD1. In germline, CDR1 is SEHNR, CDR2 FQNEAQ (reference sequence). This CDR3 region has 16 residues. The CDR3 DNA reads TGTGCCAGCAGCTCAAACCGGGACAGGAACCATGAGACCCAGTACTTC. Protein product: CASSSNRDRNHETQYF.